The clone carrying this T cell receptor beta chain has a count of ten or more. This sample is part of a study of T cell repertoires in cytomegalovirus infection. CDR3 length equals 12 residues. The V segment lost 6 bases and the J segment 6 bases; nucleotides outside the gene matches: 5. TCRdb re-derived calls from the reads in MiXCR, one entry per CDR3 protein. The sample lists approximately 630,000 distinct CDR3 sequences; 20% to 25% were seen once. Sequencing was carried out using CD8+ T cells from PBMCs. The sequence came from a human donor in good health (CMV status not recorded). Some clones in this sample may be carry-over from other donors' samples. This chain links TRBV12-3 or TRBV12-4 with TRBJ2-7, with 7 bases matching TRBD1. The CDR3 protein is CASSPTGLEQYF. The CDR3 DNA reads as TGTGCCAGCAGCCCGACAGGGCTCGAGCAGTACTTC.